This T cell receptor (beta chain) emerged from a study of T cells after yellow fever vaccination. Study conclusions and caveats: The secondary response peaked faster, at day 5 versus 15, but was weaker. Subsequent booster samples again held most clones from primary vaccination (96% CD4, 88% CD8).

By 5'RACE template switching, TCR cDNA was produced, with a universal primer site and UMIs added in the process. TCRdb itself ran the 5' RACE reads through MiXCR, one entry per CDR3 protein. Of under 70,000 distinct CDR3 sequences in the sample, approximately 6.5% were seen once. The CDR3 contains 14 residues. The V gene lost 6 bases and the J gene lost 0 bases, with 11 bases spanning the gap. Germline CDR1 reads SGHVS; CDR2 reads FQNEAQ. A remark on this clonotype: Its antigen is currently unknown.

The chain has TRBV7-8 and TRBJ2-5; no definite D call. Material: CD8+ T cells sorted from PBMCs, obtained on the day of the first yellow fever vaccination. The receptor was derived from a man between 18 and 35 years old who received the YFV17D yellow fever vaccine. CDR3 coding DNA: TGTGCCAGCAGTAGTAGTCGTGACCAAGAGACCCAGTACTTC. Translation gives CASSSSRDQETQYF.